The 18 T cell receptor beta chains below were found in one sample sequenced in a study of T cells in Graves' hyperthyroidism and ophthalmopathy. TCR beta CDR3 regions were amplified from RNA transcripts. The study used the HTBI primer set for a first-round RT-PCR of the TCR CDR3. A single record per CDR3 protein comes from TCRdb applying MiXCR to the multiplex PCR reads. The sample includes 300,000 to 450,000 distinct CDR3 sequences, more than 12% of them seen just once. The specimen was blood. These receptors all stem from a woman aged 30 to 39 with Graves' ophthalmopathy.

This clonotype was observed many times. The V and J genes are TRBV20-1 and TRBJ1-1, with D unclear. The V gene lost 3 bases and the J gene lost 1 base, with 24 bases spanning the gap. The CDR3 sequence is 18 residues long. Germline lookup yields CDR1 DFQATT and CDR2 SNEGSKA (reference sequence). The DNA for the CDR3 is TGCAGTGCTAGGAGGGAAGTGGTAAGGAGGGAGACGAACACTGAAGCTTTCTTT. The encoded protein is CSARREVVRRETNTEAFF.

A word on this clonotype: A much bigger clone sits one base away, suggesting this may be a read error. V and J are TRBV30 and TRBJ1-6; 10 bases map to TRBD1. Germline V gene sequence: CDR1 GTSNPN, CDR2 SVGIG (reference sequence). V dropped 6 bases and J dropped 4; count of bases not matched to a gene: 6. The CDR3 length is 15 residues. The CDR3 region is CACQGQGRYNSPLHF. The CDR3, as DNA: TGTGCCTGTCAGGGACAGGGGCGATATAATTCACCCCTCCACTTT.

The V call is TRBV19, the J call TRBJ1-1; D might be TRBD1 (5 bases). The CDR3 runs 14 residues. V was pared by 3 bases and J by 1 base, with 9 bases between. CDR1 and CDR2 from the germline V gene are LNHDA and SQIVND (reference sequence). CDR3 sequence (DNA): TGTGCCAGTAGTATTCGGGGGGAGAACACTGAAGCTTTCTTT. Translated, it gives CASSIRGENTEAFF.

The chain is built from TRBV19 and TRBJ1-5; perhaps TRBD1 as D (5 bases). The V gene lost 4 bases and the J gene lost 0 bases, with 19 bases spanning the gap. Germline CDR1 LNHDA, CDR2 SQIVND (reference sequence). This CDR3 has 18 amino acids. The CDR3 region has the DNA TGTGCCAGTAGTAAATACCCCGGGGACTCTTATAGCAATCAGCCCCAGCATTTT. This encodes CASSKYPGDSYSNQPQHF.

This clonotype was recorded a few times. The chain links TRBV15 to TRBJ1-3; D is undetermined. The germline V gene encodes CDR1 LNHNV and CDR2 YYDKDF (reference sequence). V dropped 0 bases and J dropped 0 bases, with 3 bases sitting between them. The CDR3 is made up of 14 amino acids. The CDR3 DNA reads as TGTGCCACCAGCAGAGAACGCTCTGGAAACACCATATATTTT. Its protein product is CATSRERSGNTIYF.

With respect to this clonotype: At one end, the junction sequence differs from germline, possibly due to a read error. This sequence joins TRBV6-1 and TRBJ2-2, with 7 positions matching TRBD2. The CDR3 has 13 residues. Germline V gene lookup returns CDR1 MNHNS and CDR2 SASEGT. The CDR3 coding sequence is TGTGCCAGCAGTAGACTAGCTCCCGGGGGGCTGTTTTTT. Its protein product is CASSRLAPGGLFF.

This clonotype was observed a few times. The V call is TRBV5-5, the J call TRBJ1-5, with no clear D. This CDR3 is 16 amino acids long. Trimming removed 5 bases at V and 4 bases at J, with 19 bases between. Germline V gives CDR1 SGHKS, CDR2 YYEKEE (reference sequence). The CDR3 DNA reads TGTGCCAGCAGGACTGCGCCGTGGCGGTTAAATCAGCCCCAGCATTTT. Protein sequence: CASRTAPWRLNQPQHF. Drawing the rest from reference TRBV5-5 and TRBJ1-5, the complete variable domain is DAGVTQSPTHLIKTRGQQVTLRCSPISGHKSVSWYQQVLGQGPQFIFQYYEKEERGRGNFPDRFSARQFPNYSSELNVNALLLGDSALYLCASRTAPWRLNQPQHFGDGTRLSIL.

This clonotype has a count of ten or more. The chain is built from TRBV29-1 and TRBJ2-2; 9 bases are shared with TRBD1. The V gene's germline CDR1 is SQVTM and CDR2 ANQGSEA. Unmatched junction bases numbered 15, after V lost 4 bases and J lost 0 bases. CDR3 size: 19 residues. The DNA for the CDR3 is TGCAGCGTTGGTGGCCCCCCCGGGACAGGGAGGGCGAACACCGGGGAGCTGTTTTTT. Residues: CSVGGPPGTGRANTGELFF.

This clonotype was recorded at least ten times. The chain has TRBV6-6 and TRBJ1-5; no definite D call. Germline assignment: CDR1 MNHNY and CDR2 SVGAGI (reference sequence). The CDR3 runs 14 residues. Trimming pared 2 bases from V and 3 bases from J, leaving 8 bases between. The CDR3 DNA reads as TGTGCCAGCAGTTACCCCATCCCCAATCAGCCCCAGCATTTT. Translated, it gives CASSYPIPNQPQHF.

The chain links TRBV10-3 to TRBJ2-3, with D maybe TRBD2 (6 bases). Germline CDR1 and CDR2: ENHRY and SYGVKD. The CDR3 has 14 amino acids. V was trimmed by 7 bases and J by 2 bases, leaving 13 bases between them. CDR3 nucleotides: TGTGCCATCAAGCTGGGACTTACCACAGATACGCAGTATTTT. This codes for CAIKLGLTTDTQYF.

This chain connects TRBV3-1 to TRBJ1-4; TRBD1 matches 8 bases. This CDR3 has 15 residues. Trimming removed 1 base from V and 4 bases from J; junction bases left unmatched: 2. Germline assignment: CDR1 LGHDT and CDR2 YNNKEL (reference sequence). CDR3: CASSQGTGYNEKLFF. The CDR3 bases are TGTGCCAGCAGCCAAGGGACAGGGTATAATGAAAAACTGTTTTTT.

This clonotype was recorded at least ten times. The chain combines TRBV19 with TRBJ2-2, with D perhaps assigned TRBD1 or TRBD2 (5 bases each). The CDR3 totals 14 residues. The V and J ends lost 5 bases and 6 bases respectively, with 13 bases between them. The germline V gene encodes CDR1 LNHDA and CDR2 SQIVND (reference sequence). CDR3 DNA sequence: TGTGCCAGTAGTGTCCTTTTGGGACCCGGGGAGCTGTTTTTT. The encoded protein is CASSVLLGPGELFF.

The chain uses TRBV5-1 and TRBJ2-7; TRBD2 aligns across 9 bases. The CDR3 is 15 amino acids. V lost 4 bases and J lost 3; bases outside the gene matches: 8. Germline lookup yields CDR1 SGHRS and CDR2 YFSETQ. CDR3 DNA: TGCGCCAGCAGCCGCGGCGGGGGGGGGCACTACGAGCAGTACTTC. Its translation is CASSRGGGGHYEQYF.

This clonotype appeared many times. This chain connects TRBV20-1 to TRBJ2-1; 8 nucleotides align to TRBD2. This CDR3 has 15 residues. V lost 3 bases to trimming and J lost 6 bases; unmatched junction nucleotides: 10. Germline assignment: CDR1 DFQATT and CDR2 SNEGSKA (reference sequence). CDR3 region: CSASKTGGPSNEQFF. CDR3 nucleotide sequence: TGCAGTGCTAGCAAAACGGGGGGGCCCAGCAATGAGCAGTTCTTC.

This clonotype was detected many times. The J gene is TRBJ2-5, the V gene TRBV6-1; D may be TRBD1 (6 bases). The CDR3 totals 16 residues. Germline CDR1 is MNHNS and CDR2 is SASEGT. The V end was cut by 5 bases, the J end by 5 bases, with 21 bases between. The chain's CDR3 is CASSLRGGRGAETQYF. CDR3 bases: TGTGCCAGCAGTTTACGAGGAGGCAGGGGAGCGGAGACCCAGTACTTC.

This sequence joins TRBV3-1 and TRBJ2-3, with D perhaps TRBD2 (7 bases). Germline CDR1 LGHDT, CDR2 YNNKEL (reference sequence). This CDR3 has 16 amino acids. V was clipped by 3 bases and J by 4 bases, with 17 bases between them. Written as DNA, the CDR3 is TGTGCCAGCAGCCATGGAGATCGCGGGGGCGCAGATACGCAGTATTTT. Residues: CASSHGDRGGADTQYF.

This clonotype was found many times. The V call is TRBV5-1, the J call TRBJ1-1; TRBD1 matches at 7 bases. The trim removed 1 base at V and 1 base at J, leaving 4 bases unmatched. Germline-derived CDR1 and CDR2 are SGHRS and YFSETQ. This CDR3 spans 15 amino acids. Here the CDR3 reads CASSLRTGPNTEAFF. CDR3 coding DNA: TGCGCCAGCAGCTTGAGGACAGGACCGAACACTGAAGCTTTCTTT.

V usage is TRBV10-2 and J usage is TRBJ2-2, with 13 nucleotides matching TRBD2. CDR3 size: 15 residues. The V and J ends lost 9 bases and 6 bases, in that order; junction bases with no gene match: 7. CDR1 is WSHSY, CDR2 SAAADI, per germline. The CDR3: CASRLAGGTAGELFF. As DNA, the CDR3 is TGCGCCAGTAGACTAGCGGGGGGTACCGCCGGGGAGCTGTTTTTT.